These 7 T cell receptor beta chains were sequenced from one sample in a study of T cell responses to AZD1222 COVID-19 vaccine. Here immunoSEQ multiplex PCR was the method, and the copy in TCRdb shows in-frame clones only, minus some. The sample lists approximately 140,000 clones; around 90% were seen once. The material was peripheral blood, obtained 28 days after the second AZD1222 dose. The receptor source for this set is an adult who received the AZD1222 COVID-19 vaccine.

A single count supports this clone. This chain joins TRBV29-1 and TRBJ2-7; TRBD2 matches at 8 bases. Germline V gene sequence: CDR1 SQVTM, CDR2 ANQGSEA. Trimming removed 6 bases from V and 3 bases from J; junction bases left unmatched: 10. CDR3 length: 14 residues. The CDR3 sequence is CSVVSGRGNYEQYF. In nucleotides, the CDR3 is TGCAGCGTCGTTTCCGGGAGGGGAAACTACGAGCAGTACTTC.

In nucleotides, the CDR3 is TGTGCCAGCAGCTCCCAGGCTAGCGGATATGAGCAGTTCTTC. It encodes CASSSQASGYEQFF. The chain recombines TRBV11-2 with TRBJ2-1; 7 positions match TRBD2. Trimming cost V 4 bases and J 8 bases; bases outside gene matches: 8. Germline values: CDR1 SGHAT, CDR2 FQNNGV. The CDR3 runs to 14 residues.

V usage is TRBV28 and J usage is TRBJ1-5; D is undetermined. Germline V gene data show CDR1 as MDHEN and CDR2 as SYDVKM. Trimming pared 8 bases from V and 3 bases from J, leaving 8 bases between. CDR3 length: 12 amino acids. CDR3 region: CASRAPNQPQHF. CDR3 DNA: TGTGCCAGCCGGGCCCCCAATCAGCCCCAGCATTTT.

The chain carries TRBV10-3 and TRBJ1-1; possible D gene TRBD1, 6 bases. Germline V gene data show CDR1 as ENHRY and CDR2 as SYGVKD. The CDR3 loop spans 13 amino acids. Trimming cost V 5 bases and J 4 bases, with 11 bases left between them. The CDR3 DNA follows: TGTGCCATCAGTCCCACAGGGACCACTGAAGCTTTCTTT. Its translation is CAISPTGTTEAFF.

The rearrangement uses TRBV4-2 and TRBJ2-2, with D possibly being TRBD2 (6 bases). There are 16 residues in the CDR3. Trimming removed 4 bases at V and 1 base at J, with 13 bases between. Germline V CDR1 and CDR2: LGHNA, YNFKEQ. The CDR3 sequence is CASSRLGDENTGELFF. CDR3 coding DNA: TGTGCCAGCAGCCGACTAGGGGATGAGAACACCGGGGAGCTGTTTTTT.

This clone was counted between two and nine times. The rearrangement joins TRBV5-3 to TRBJ1-1, with a weak D call TRBD1 (5 bases). TRBV5-3 is an ORF, with its function uncertain. The V end was cut by 4 bases, the J end by 1 base, with 11 bases between. The CDR3 spans 14 residues. Here the CDR3 DNA reads TGTGCCAGAAGCAAGGGACGGGCGAACACTGAAGCTTTCTTT. Its translation: CARSKGRANTEAFF.

The V call is TRBV4-1, the J call TRBJ1-1; D remains ambiguous. V was cut by 1 base and J by 6 bases, with 9 bases left in between. CDR3 length: 13 residues. Germline assignment: CDR1 MGHRA and CDR2 YSYEKL. Here the CDR3 DNA reads TGCGCCAGCAGCCAAGTTGAAGACCCTGAAGCTTTCTTT. The encoded protein is CASSQVEDPEAFF.